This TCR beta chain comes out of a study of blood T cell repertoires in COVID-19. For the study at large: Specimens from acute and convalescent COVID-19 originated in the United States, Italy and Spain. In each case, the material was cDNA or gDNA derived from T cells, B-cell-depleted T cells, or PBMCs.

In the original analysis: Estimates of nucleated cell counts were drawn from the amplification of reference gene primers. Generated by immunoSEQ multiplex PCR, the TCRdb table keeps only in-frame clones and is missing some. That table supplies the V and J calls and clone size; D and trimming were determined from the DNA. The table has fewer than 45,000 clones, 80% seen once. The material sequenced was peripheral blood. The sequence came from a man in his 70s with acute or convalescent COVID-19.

The CDR3 sequence: CASSYGRDINSPLHF. Written as DNA, the CDR3 is TGTGCCAGCAGTTACGGGAGGGATATTAATTCACCCCTCCACTTT. The chain recombines TRBV6-5 with TRBJ1-6; D is uncertain. CDR3 length: 15 amino acids. V was pared by 2 bases and J by 6 bases, with 11 bases between. Germline loops: CDR1 MNHEY, CDR2 SVGAGI.